This TCR beta chain was profiled in a study of Ad26.COV2.S vaccination and SARS-CoV-2 variants. General observations from the study: People given the vaccine had a wider spike-specific TCR breadth than placebo recipients did.

The data were produced by immunoSEQ multiplex PCR, yet TCRdb's version contains in-frame clones alone and is incomplete. The data show just over 350,000 clones, about 91% seen once. Germline lookup yields CDR1 SGHRS and CDR2 YFSETQ. The V end was cut by 0 bases, the J end by 1 base, with 10 bases between. CDR3 size: 15 residues. This clone showed up just once. Its cognate antigen is unknown. The starting material was peripheral blood, obtained after recovery from COVID-19. This chain connects TRBV5-1 to TRBJ2-5, with a possible D match to TRBD2 (6 bases). The TCR originated in a human donor who had recovered from COVID-19. CDR3 nucleotides: TGCGCCAGCAGCTTGGCCCTGGGGGGCCAAGAGACCCAGTACTTC. This sequence encodes CASSLALGGQETQYF.